This section outlines one T cell receptor beta chain sequence together with its context. Its matching antigen is unknown. Stated treatment: oral pan-JAK inhibitor, 5-10 mg twice daily. Lesional scalp punch biopsies and peripheral blood were collected from alopecia areata patients. This entry belongs to a study of CD8+ T cells in alopecia areata. Overall study: Treatment ran 6 to 18 months, with 6 months of follow-up afterward. By percentage of affected scalp area, the severity of treated patients was scored. Study-wide findings and caveats: During tofacitinib treatment, many expanded lesional clones remained in scalp and blood.

CDR3 length: 14 amino acids. Germline V gene lookup returns CDR1 MNHNS and CDR2 SASEGT. V gave up 4 bases and J gave up 1 base; unmatched junction bases: 3. Extracted RNA was reverse transcribed into cDNA, the sequencing template. The protocol was immunoSEQ multiplex PCR, while the TCRdb copy is restricted to in-frame clones and leaves out a portion. The sample lists 120,000 or so clones, 58% occurring once. The clonotype comes from a human donor with alopecia areata. Sample: CD8+ T cells sorted from blood, taken at week 4, from a patient treated with tofacitinib. This chain connects TRBV6-1 to TRBJ2-7; 8 nucleotides match TRBD1. For the CDR3, the DNA is TGTGCCAGCAGTGTGACAGGGGAATCCTACGAGCAGTACTTC. Protein product: CASSVTGESYEQYF.